This TCR beta chain was sequenced for a study of blood T cell repertoires in COVID-19. Study-wide background: Both acute and convalescent COVID-19 samples were obtained from the United States, Italy and Spain.

Libraries were prepared by immunoSEQ multiplex PCR; TCRdb keeps only in-frame clonotypes and omits some of them. The profile shows under 130,000 clones, approximately 80% of them singletons. V lost 3 bases and J lost 7, with 13 bases in between. Per the germline V gene, CDR1 is LGHNT and CDR2 is FRNRAP. The CDR3 has 15 residues. What was sequenced was peripheral blood. The chain is built from TRBV12-5 and TRBJ1-6, with a tentative D call TRBD1 (6 bases). This receptor was obtained from a human donor in a cohort sampled during active COVID-19. Here the CDR3 reads CASGLGGSDNSPLHF. CDR3 coding DNA: TGTGCTAGTGGTTTAGGGGGATCGGACAATTCACCCCTCCACTTT. The variable domain in full, with the rest retrieved from reference TRBV12-5 and TRBJ1-6, is DARVTQTPRHKVTEMGQEVTMRCQPILGHNTVFWYRQTMMQGLELLAYFRNRAPLDDSGMPKDRFSAEMPDATLATLKIQPSEPRDSAVYFCASGLGGSDNSPLHFGNGTRLTVT.